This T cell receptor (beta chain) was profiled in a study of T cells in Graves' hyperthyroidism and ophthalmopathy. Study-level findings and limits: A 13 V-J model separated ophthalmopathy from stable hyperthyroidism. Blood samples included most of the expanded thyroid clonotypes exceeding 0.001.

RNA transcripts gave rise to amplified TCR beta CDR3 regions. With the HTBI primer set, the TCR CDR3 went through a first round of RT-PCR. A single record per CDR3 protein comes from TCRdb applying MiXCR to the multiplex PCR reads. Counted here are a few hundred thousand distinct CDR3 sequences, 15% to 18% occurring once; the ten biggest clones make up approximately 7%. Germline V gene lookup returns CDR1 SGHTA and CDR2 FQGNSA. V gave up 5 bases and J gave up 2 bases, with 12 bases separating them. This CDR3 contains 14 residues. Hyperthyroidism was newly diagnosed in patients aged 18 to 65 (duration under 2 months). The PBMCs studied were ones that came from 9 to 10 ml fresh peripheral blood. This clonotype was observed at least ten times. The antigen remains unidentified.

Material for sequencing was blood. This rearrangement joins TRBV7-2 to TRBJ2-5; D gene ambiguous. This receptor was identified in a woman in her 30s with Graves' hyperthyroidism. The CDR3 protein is CASSPPRPQETQYF. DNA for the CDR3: TGTGCCAGCAGCCCTCCTAGACCGCAAGAGACCCAGTACTTC. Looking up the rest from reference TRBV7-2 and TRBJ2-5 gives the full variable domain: GAGVSQSPSNKVTEKGKDVELRCDPISGHTALYWYRQSLGQGLEFLIYFQGNSAPDKSGLPSDRFSAERTGGSVSTLTIQRTQQEDSAVYLCASSPPRPQETQYFGPGTRLLVL.